This T cell receptor (beta chain) was obtained from a study of T cell repertoires in cytomegalovirus infection. CDR1 is MNHEY and CDR2 is SVGEGT in the germline V gene. The CDR3 loop spans 17 amino acids. Trimming cost V 6 bases and J 0 bases; bases outside gene matches: 11. TCRdb re-derived calls from the reads in MiXCR, one entry per CDR3 protein. The sample carries some 400,000 distinct CDR3 sequences, about 33% recorded once. The chain uses TRBV6-2 or TRBV6-3 and TRBJ1-5; 7 bases are shared with TRBD1. Specimen: PBMCs. This sequence was found in a human donor in good health (CMV status not recorded). Some clones in this sample may be carry-over from other donors' samples. The CDR3 DNA reads TGTGCCAGCAGCCCCGGGGGACAGCCGATTAGCAATCAGCCCCAGCATTTT. Translated: CASSPGGQPISNQPQHF.